Each of the 27 T cell receptor beta chains below was sequenced from the same sample in a study of cytomegalovirus exposure and HLA in healthy donors. Assay: immunoSEQ multiplex PCR; the TCRdb copy retains only in-frame clones and omits some. This sample yields approximately 120,000 clones, of which over 90% are seen a single time; approximately 1.2% belongs to the top ten. Sequencing was done on a sample of PBMCs. The receptors shown here come from a woman aged 18-29 years in good health and CMV-seronegative.

The V call is TRBV6-5, the J call TRBJ2-5, with D perhaps TRBD1 (6 bases). Germline CDR1 is MNHEY and CDR2 is SVGAGI. Trimming removed 7 bases at V and 2 bases at J, with 11 bases between. This CDR3 has 13 residues. The CDR3 coding sequence is TGTGCCAGCAACAGGGACCCTCAAGAGACCCAGTACTTC. Translating it yields CASNRDPQETQYF.

The CDR3 here is CAWSLSGGREPQHF. For the CDR3, the DNA is TGTGCCTGGAGTCTTTCGGGGGGCCGAGAGCCCCAGCATTTT. V gene TRBV30 combines with J gene TRBJ1-5; D might be TRBD1 (6 bases). V gave up 2 bases and J gave up 8 bases, with 16 bases separating them. The CDR3 runs 14 residues. Germline CDR1 is GTSNPN and CDR2 is SVGIG (reference sequence). Full variable domain (outside the CDR3, taken from reference TRBV30 and TRBJ1-5): SQTIHQWPATLVQPVGSPLSLECTVEGTSNPNLYWYRQAAGRGLQLLFYSVGIGQISSEVPQNLSASRPQDRQFILSSKKLLLSDSGFYLCAWSLSGGREPQHFGDGTRLSIL.

In DNA form, the CDR3 reads TGTGCCAGCAGCCCCCAGGTCTCCGGGCCAGGGAGGGTTGATACGCAGTATTTT. Encoded protein: CASSPQVSGPGRVDTQYF. The V and J genes are TRBV9 and TRBJ2-3, with 7 bases fitting TRBD2. The germline V gene encodes CDR1 SGDLS and CDR2 YYNGEE. Trimming at V came to 4 bases and at J to 6 bases, leaving 20 bases not matched to a gene. The CDR3 totals 18 residues.

This chain links TRBV6-1 with TRBJ1-2, with D possibly matching TRBD1 (5 bases). Trimming left V 11 bases short and J 5 bases short, with 21 bases between. CDR3 size: 14 residues. Germline V gene data show CDR1 as MNHNS and CDR2 as SASEGT. The CDR3, as DNA: TGTGCCCTCGTCAGTCAGGGCCGCCCATATGGCTACACCTTC. This codes for CALVSQGRPYGYTF.

The V gene is TRBV19, the J gene TRBJ2-7; D possibly corresponds to TRBD2 (5 bases). The CDR3 has 15 amino acids. The V end lost 1 base, the J end lost 4 bases, and 14 bases lay between the germline ends. The V gene's germline CDR1 is LNHDA and CDR2 SQIVND (reference sequence). CDR3 coding DNA: TGTGCCAGTAGTATAGTCGGCCGGGGAAATTACGAGCAGTACTTC. It translates to CASSIVGRGNYEQYF.

The rearrangement uses TRBV7-2 and TRBJ2-7; 11 bases fit TRBD2. J gave up 2 bases and V 5 bases, and 5 bases lay outside the gene matches. This CDR3 has 15 amino acids. Per germline, CDR1 SGHTA and CDR2 FQGNSA. CDR3 region: CASSPTSGAPYEQYF. Here the CDR3 DNA reads TGTGCCAGCAGCCCGACTAGCGGGGCACCCTACGAGCAGTACTTC.

This chain joins TRBV9 and TRBJ2-1, with 10 bases fitting TRBD1. With V trimmed by 3 bases and J by 9 bases, 6 bases remained unmatched. There are 14 residues in the CDR3. Germline CDR1 reads SGDLS; CDR2 reads YYNGEE. The CDR3 sequence: CASSGPGQGTEQFF. The CDR3, as DNA: TGTGCCAGCAGCGGTCCGGGACAGGGGACTGAGCAGTTCTTC.

The gene calls are TRBV28 and TRBJ2-3; 7 nucleotides match TRBD1. Germline V gene lookup returns CDR1 MDHEN and CDR2 SYDVKM. The ends lost 8 bases at V and 0 bases at J; junction bases unmatched: 5. This CDR3 is 14 amino acids long. CDR3: CASADRASTDTQYF. In nucleotides, the CDR3 is TGTGCCAGCGCTGACAGGGCTAGCACAGATACGCAGTATTTT.

The chain employs TRBV28 and TRBJ1-2; D unresolved. This CDR3 region has 16 residues. CDR1 is MDHEN, CDR2 SYDVKM, per germline. V was clipped by 6 bases and J by 5 bases, with 22 bases between them. The CDR3 DNA reads TGTGCCAGCAGCCCCCCCGAGGTGGCGTTCGGTTATGGCTACACCTTC. Its protein product is CASSPPEVAFGYGYTF.

CDR3 sequence: CASITDRKNTGELFF. As DNA, the CDR3 is TGTGCCAGCATCACGGACAGAAAGAACACCGGGGAGCTGTTTTTT. The rearrangement links TRBV9 to TRBJ2-2; D possibly corresponds to TRBD1 (6 bases). The CDR3 is made up of 15 amino acids. Trimming pared 6 bases from V and 1 base from J, leaving 13 bases between. The germline V gene encodes CDR1 SGDLS and CDR2 YYNGEE.

In this sample, this clone turned up once. The chain is built from TRBV30 and TRBJ1-1; 8 positions agree with TRBD1. Germline values: CDR1 GTSNPN, CDR2 SVGIG (reference sequence). This CDR3 contains 11 residues. V was pared by 3 bases and J by 10 bases, with 4 bases of the junction left unmatched. The DNA of the CDR3 is TGTGCCTGGAGGCCACAGGGGGTAGCTTTCTTT. This encodes CAWRPQGVAFF.

The chain is built from TRBV28 and TRBJ2-3; D gene ambiguous. There are 13 residues in the CDR3. In germline, CDR1 is MDHEN, CDR2 SYDVKM. With 4 bases removed from V and 4 bases from J, the gap between germline ends came to 9 bases. The CDR3 sequence is CASSYRWSDTQYF. CDR3 nucleotides: TGTGCCAGCAGTTATCGGTGGTCAGATACGCAGTATTTT.

The rearrangement uses TRBV25-1 and TRBJ2-7, with TRBD2 matching over 12 bases. V shed 5 bases, J shed 2 bases, and the junction held 4 bases outside the gene matches. The CDR3 has 15 amino acids. The germline CDR1 and CDR2 sequences are MGHDK and SYGVNS. The CDR3: CASSLAGGPTYEQYF. The CDR3 DNA reads TGTGCCAGCAGTCTAGCGGGAGGGCCGACCTACGAGCAGTACTTC.

The chain employs TRBV28 and TRBJ2-7; D is uncertain. The germline V gene has CDR1 MDHEN and CDR2 SYDVKM. Trimming pared 6 bases from V and 4 bases from J, leaving 13 bases between. CDR3 length: 13 residues. This CDR3 is CASRLGPIYEQYF. The CDR3 nucleotides read TGTGCCAGCAGACTGGGCCCCATATACGAGCAGTACTTC.

The chain employs TRBV5-8 and TRBJ1-1; D gene unclear. V was pared by 1 base and J by 13 bases, with 17 bases between. CDR1 SGHTS and CDR2 YDEGEE come from the germline V gene. The CDR3 spans 13 residues. CDR3 nucleotides: TGTGCCAGCAGCTTGTCCTCTTTTCTGGAGGTTTTCTTT. It translates to CASSLSSFLEVFF.

This clone was detected once. The rearrangement uses TRBV28 and TRBJ2-7; no reliable D call. The CDR3 spans 13 residues. From germline, CDR1 is MDHEN and CDR2 SYDVKM. Between the trimmed V and J ends, which lost 5 bases and 5 bases, there was a span of 13 bases. CDR3 sequence: CASSRLTPNEQYF. CDR3 nucleotides: TGTGCCAGCAGTAGACTCACCCCCAACGAGCAGTACTTC. The full variable domain, rest sourced from reference TRBV28 and TRBJ2-7, is DVKVTQSSRYLVKRTGEKVFLECVQDMDHENMFWYRQDPGLGLRLIYFSYDVKMKEKGDIPEGYSVSREKKERFSLILESASTNQTSMYLCASSRLTPNEQYFGPGTRLTVT.

The chain is built from TRBV5-1 and TRBJ1-3; D ambiguous. V shed 1 base and J shed 2 bases, with 4 bases lying between them. Per the germline V gene, CDR1 is SGHRS and CDR2 is YFSETQ. The CDR3 runs to 13 residues. CDR3 in amino acids: CASSLWPGNTIYF. The CDR3 coding sequence is TGCGCCAGCAGCTTGTGGCCTGGAAACACCATATATTTT.

DNA of the CDR3: TGTGCCAGCAGCTTGAGAGTAGCGGGAAACACAGATACGCAGTATTTT. Translated: CASSLRVAGNTDTQYF. The chain combines TRBV5-8 with TRBJ2-3, with 8 bases fitting TRBD2. V gave up 1 base and J gave up 2 bases; unmatched junction bases: 6. The germline V gene has CDR1 SGHTS and CDR2 YDEGEE. This CDR3 has 16 residues.

The chain employs TRBV19 and TRBJ2-3, with TRBD1 matching 7 bases. V was clipped by 5 bases and J by 6 bases; unmatched bases: 5. Germline V gene sequence: CDR1 LNHDA, CDR2 SQIVND (reference sequence). The CDR3 is 13 residues long. CDR3: CASSDRVGDTQYF. The CDR3 DNA follows: TGTGCCAGTAGTGACAGGGTTGGGGATACGCAGTATTTT.

This clone has a single count. The chain carries TRBV18 and TRBJ1-2; 8 bases agree with TRBD1. V gave up 3 bases and J gave up 7 bases; unmatched junction bases: 10. The CDR3 is 15 residues long. CDR1 and CDR2 from the germline V gene are KGHSH and LQKENI. The CDR3: CASSPSPDRVGGYTF. CDR3 in DNA: TGTGCCAGCTCACCTTCTCCGGACAGGGTCGGTGGCTACACCTTC. Complete variable domain (other parts from reference TRBV18 and TRBJ1-2): NAGVMQNPRHLVRRRGQEARLRCSPMKGHSHVYWYRQLPEEGLKFMVYLQKENIIDESGMPKERFSAEFPKEGPSILRIQQVVRGDSAAYFCASSPSPDRVGGYTFGSGTRLTVV.

This chain uses TRBV6-1 with TRBJ2-2, with 12 bases fitting TRBD1. This CDR3 is 14 amino acids long. The V segment lost 6 bases and the J segment 11 bases; nucleotides outside the gene matches: 7. Germline loops: CDR1 MNHNS, CDR2 SASEGT. CDR3 protein: CASSPGTGGNELFF. CDR3 DNA: TGTGCCAGCAGCCCTGGGACAGGGGGCAATGAGCTGTTTTTT.

This chain links TRBV5-1 with TRBJ2-6; D not certain. CDR1 and CDR2 from the germline V gene are SGHRS and YFSETQ. Trimming pared 4 bases from V and 0 bases from J, leaving 11 bases between. The CDR3 totals 16 residues. This CDR3 is CASSPGSSSGANVLTF. CDR3 sequence (DNA): TGCGCCAGCAGCCCGGGTTCGAGCTCTGGGGCCAACGTCCTGACTTTC.

CDR3 nucleotide sequence: TGTGCCAGCTCACCAAGACAGGGGCCCACCTACGAGCAGTACTTC. Protein sequence: CASSPRQGPTYEQYF. V usage is TRBV18 and J usage is TRBJ2-7, with 8 nucleotides matching TRBD1. The CDR3 extends over 15 amino acids. V lost 2 bases and J lost 2; bases outside the gene matches: 5. Germline-derived CDR1 and CDR2 are KGHSH and LQKENI.

The CDR3 loop reads CASSSGTGSGEKLFF. Here the CDR3 DNA reads TGCGCCAGCAGCTCCGGGACAGGGAGTGGTGAAAAACTGTTTTTT. The chain links TRBV5-1 to TRBJ1-4, with 9 bases fitting TRBD1. The trim removed 3 bases at V and 7 bases at J, leaving 7 bases unmatched. CDR1 is SGHRS, CDR2 YFSETQ, per germline. This CDR3 has 15 residues.

This chain connects TRBV10-3 to TRBJ2-7; TRBD1 matches 9 bases. The germline gives CDR1 ENHRY, CDR2 SYGVKD. The CDR3 has 16 residues. V trimming: 6 bases; J trimming: 5 bases; junction bases outside the gene matches: 14. The CDR3 reads CAISASTGQGPDEQYF. The CDR3 DNA is TGTGCCATCAGCGCTTCGACGGGACAGGGCCCCGACGAGCAGTACTTC.

The chain combines TRBV5-5 with TRBJ1-2, with 9 nucleotides matching TRBD1. CDR3 length: 15 amino acids. Germline assignment: CDR1 SGHKS and CDR2 YYEKEE (reference sequence). J gave up 5 bases and V 6 bases, and 11 bases lay outside the gene matches. Here the CDR3 reads CASISGQGSIYGYTF. CDR3 nucleotides: TGTGCCAGCATCTCGGGACAGGGAAGCATTTATGGCTACACCTTC.

This clone was seen just once. The chain uses TRBV28 and TRBJ2-3, with 7 bases that match TRBD2. V lost 4 bases to trimming and J lost 2 bases; unmatched junction nucleotides: 6. Germline lookup yields CDR1 MDHEN and CDR2 SYDVKM. The CDR3 has 15 amino acids. The CDR3 DNA follows: TGTGCCAGCAGTTCCCGGACTAGTATCACAGATACGCAGTATTTT. This codes for CASSSRTSITDTQYF.